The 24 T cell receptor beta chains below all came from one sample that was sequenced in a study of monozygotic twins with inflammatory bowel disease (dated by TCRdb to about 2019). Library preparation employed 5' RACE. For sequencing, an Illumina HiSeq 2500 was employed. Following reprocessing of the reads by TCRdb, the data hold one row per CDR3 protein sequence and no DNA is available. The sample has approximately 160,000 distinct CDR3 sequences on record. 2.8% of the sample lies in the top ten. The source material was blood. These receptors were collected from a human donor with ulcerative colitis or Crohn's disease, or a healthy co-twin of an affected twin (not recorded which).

The CDR3 reads CAIGGGSLITEAFF. The gene calls are TRBV10-3 and TRBJ1-1; with no DNA, the TCRdb D assignment of TRBD1 cannot be verified. The CDR3 has 14 residues. Per germline, CDR1 ENHRY and CDR2 SYGVKD.

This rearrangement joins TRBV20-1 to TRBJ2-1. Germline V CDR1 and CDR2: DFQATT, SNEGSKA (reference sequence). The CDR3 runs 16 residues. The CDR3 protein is CSAREQTRTAYNEQFF.

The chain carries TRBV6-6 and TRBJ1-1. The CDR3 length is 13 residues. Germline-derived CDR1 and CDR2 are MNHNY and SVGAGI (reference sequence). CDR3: CASSYDSLAEAFF.

The CDR3 sequence: CASSPRGYEQYF. This rearrangement joins TRBV12-3 or TRBV12-4 to TRBJ2-7; no DNA is available, so the TRBD1 call from TCRdb remains unchecked. The CDR3 spans 12 residues.

The chain's CDR3 is CATSNNYGYTF. The chain couples TRBV24-1 to TRBJ1-2. The CDR3 is 11 amino acids. In germline, CDR1 is KGHDR, CDR2 SFDVKD.

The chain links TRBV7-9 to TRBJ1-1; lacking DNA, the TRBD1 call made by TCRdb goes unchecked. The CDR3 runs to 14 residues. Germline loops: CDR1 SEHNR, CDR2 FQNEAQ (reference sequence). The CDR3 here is CASSPELLPPRAFF.

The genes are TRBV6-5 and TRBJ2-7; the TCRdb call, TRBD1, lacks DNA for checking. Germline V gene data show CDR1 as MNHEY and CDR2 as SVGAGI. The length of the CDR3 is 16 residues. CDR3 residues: CASSYPGQGDPYEQYF.

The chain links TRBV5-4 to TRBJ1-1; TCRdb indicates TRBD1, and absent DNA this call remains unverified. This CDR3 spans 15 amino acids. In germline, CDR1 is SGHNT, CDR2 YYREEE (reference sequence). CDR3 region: CASSPGRGKGTEAFF.

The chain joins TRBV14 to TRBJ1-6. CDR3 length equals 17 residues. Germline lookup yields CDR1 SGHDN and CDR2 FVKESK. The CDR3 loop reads CASSQGIQPDDNSPLHF.

The CDR3 protein is CASSNRGTGGAYNEQFF. This chain links TRBV7-3 with TRBJ2-1; the D gene TCRdb calls, TRBD1, cannot be checked with no DNA. This CDR3 has 17 amino acids. Germline CDR1 reads SGHTA; CDR2 reads FQGTGA.

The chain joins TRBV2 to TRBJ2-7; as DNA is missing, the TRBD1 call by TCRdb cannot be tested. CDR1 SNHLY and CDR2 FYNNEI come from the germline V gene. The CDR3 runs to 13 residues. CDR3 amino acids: CASSMDRQYEQYF. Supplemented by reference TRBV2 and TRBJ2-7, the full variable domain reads EPEVTQTPSHQVTQMGQEVILRCVPISNHLYFYWYRQILGQKVEFLVSFYNNEISEKSEIFDDQFSVERPDGSNFTLKIRSTKLEDSAMYFCASSMDRQYEQYFGPGTRLTVT.

The CDR3 loop reads CASSQGGNNEQFF. This chain joins TRBV3-1 and TRBJ2-1; TCRdb's assignment of TRBD2 cannot be checked, as there is no DNA. This CDR3 has 13 amino acids. Germline CDR1 and CDR2: LGHDT and YNNKEL (reference sequence).

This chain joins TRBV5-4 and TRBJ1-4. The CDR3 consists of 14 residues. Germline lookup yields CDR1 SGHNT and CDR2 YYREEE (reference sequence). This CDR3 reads CASSSSGLNEKLFF.

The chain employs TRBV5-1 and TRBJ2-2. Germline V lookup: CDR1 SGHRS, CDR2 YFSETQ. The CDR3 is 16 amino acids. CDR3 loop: CASSLFAWANTGELFF. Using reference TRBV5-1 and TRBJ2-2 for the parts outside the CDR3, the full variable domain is KAGVTQTPRYLIKTRGQQVTLSCSPISGHRSVSWYQQTPGQGLQFLFEYFSETQRNKGNFPGRFSGRQFSNSRSEMNVSTLELGDSALYLCASSLFAWANTGELFFGEGSRLTVL.

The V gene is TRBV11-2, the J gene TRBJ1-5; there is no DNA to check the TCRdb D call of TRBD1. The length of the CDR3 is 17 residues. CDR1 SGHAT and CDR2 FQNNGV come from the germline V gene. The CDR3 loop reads CASSKGTGSSGNQPQHF.

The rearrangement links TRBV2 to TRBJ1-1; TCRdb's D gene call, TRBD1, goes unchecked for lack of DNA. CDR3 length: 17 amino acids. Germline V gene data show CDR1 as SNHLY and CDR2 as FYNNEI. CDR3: CASILLGLDRESTEAFF.

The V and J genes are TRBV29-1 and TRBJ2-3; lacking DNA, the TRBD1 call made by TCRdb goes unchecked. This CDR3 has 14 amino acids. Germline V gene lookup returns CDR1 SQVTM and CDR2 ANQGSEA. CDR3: CSVESGAGTDTQYF.

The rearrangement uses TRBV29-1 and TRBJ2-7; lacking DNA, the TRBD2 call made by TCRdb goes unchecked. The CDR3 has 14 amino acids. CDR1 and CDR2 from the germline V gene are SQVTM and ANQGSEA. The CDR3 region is CSVENPGGPGEQYF.

The CDR3 is CASSRGEGYEQYF. The chain uses TRBV12-3 or TRBV12-4 and TRBJ2-7; without DNA, the TCRdb call of TRBD2 cannot be checked. The CDR3 has 13 amino acids.

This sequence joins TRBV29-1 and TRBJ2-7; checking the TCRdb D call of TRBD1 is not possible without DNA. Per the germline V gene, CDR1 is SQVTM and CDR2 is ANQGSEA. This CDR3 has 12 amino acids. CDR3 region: CSVGDNSYEQYF.

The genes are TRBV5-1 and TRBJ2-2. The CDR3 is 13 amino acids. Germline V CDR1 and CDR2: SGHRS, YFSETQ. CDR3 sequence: CASSLNHAGELFF.

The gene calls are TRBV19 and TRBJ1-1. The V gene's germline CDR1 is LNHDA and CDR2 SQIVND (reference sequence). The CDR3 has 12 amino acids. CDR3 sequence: CASSDPATEAFF. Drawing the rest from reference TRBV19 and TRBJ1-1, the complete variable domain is DGGITQSPKYLFRKEGQNVTLSCEQNLNHDAMYWYRQDPGQGLRLIYYSQIVNDFQKGDIAEGYSVSREKKESFPLTVTSAQKNPTAFYLCASSDPATEAFFGQGTRLTVV.

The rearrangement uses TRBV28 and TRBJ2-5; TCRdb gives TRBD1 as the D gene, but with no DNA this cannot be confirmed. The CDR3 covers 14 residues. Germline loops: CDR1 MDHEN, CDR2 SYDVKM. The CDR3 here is CASSRQGLQETQYF.

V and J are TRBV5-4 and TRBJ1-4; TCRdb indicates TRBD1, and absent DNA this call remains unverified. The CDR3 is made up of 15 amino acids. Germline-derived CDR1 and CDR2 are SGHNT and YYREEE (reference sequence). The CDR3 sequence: CASSPRDSPNEKLFF.